What follows are 16 T cell receptor beta chains derived from one specimen sequenced in a study of blood T cell repertoires in COVID-19. Using immunoSEQ multiplex PCR, the repertoire was profiled, and TCRdb retains in-frame clones only, with some absent. Altogether 53,000 or so clones are present, just over 90% being singletons, with the ten largest covering 6.2%. What was sequenced was peripheral blood. The origin of the receptors is a man aged 35 to 55 with acute or convalescent COVID-19.

V is TRBV7-8 and J is TRBJ2-1, with 9 bases aligning to TRBD2. The CDR3 covers 19 residues. The V gene end was trimmed by 5 bases and the J gene end by 4 bases; junction bases not matched to a gene: 18. Germline loops: CDR1 SGHVS, CDR2 FQNEAQ. The CDR3 here is CASSPGGSLAGKPYNEQFF. CDR3 nucleotide sequence: TGTGCCAGCAGCCCCGGGGGATCCCTAGCGGGAAAACCATACAATGAGCAGTTCTTC.

V and J are TRBV15 and TRBJ2-3; tentative D call: TRBD1 (6 bases). The V and J ends lost 2 bases and 4 bases respectively, with 10 bases between them. CDR3 length: 14 amino acids. CDR1 and CDR2 (germline): LNHNV, YYDKDF (reference sequence). The CDR3 coding sequence is TGTGCCACCAGCAGAAGGACAGAATCAGATACGCAGTATTTT. Its protein product is CATSRRTESDTQYF.

V gene TRBV13 combines with J gene TRBJ1-1; D not resolved. V lost 6 bases to trimming and J lost 1 base, with 6 bases between them. Germline V gene sequence: CDR1 PRHDT, CDR2 FYEKMQ (reference sequence). CDR3 size: 12 residues. The CDR3 sequence: CASSSSNTEAFF. The CDR3 region has the DNA TGTGCCAGCAGTTCATCGAACACTGAAGCTTTCTTT.

The rearrangement uses TRBV5-1 and TRBJ1-2, with TRBD1 matching 9 bases. The CDR3 covers 13 residues. V gave up 4 bases and J gave up 4 bases; unmatched junction bases: 2. From germline, CDR1 is SGHRS and CDR2 YFSETQ. The CDR3 loop is CASSRGQGYGYTF. As DNA, the CDR3 is TGCGCCAGCAGCCGGGGACAGGGCTATGGCTACACCTTC.

This chain connects TRBV19 to TRBJ1-1; D is possibly TRBD1 (6 bases). Trimming pared 8 bases from V and 5 bases from J, leaving 18 bases between. The germline V gene has CDR1 LNHDA and CDR2 SQIVND (reference sequence). The CDR3 loop spans 14 amino acids. The CDR3 reads CASRLQGKRTEAFF. CDR3 nucleotides: TGTGCCAGTCGATTACAGGGTAAGAGGACTGAAGCTTTCTTT. Drawing the rest from reference TRBV19 and TRBJ1-1, the complete variable domain is DGGITQSPKYLFRKEGQNVTLSCEQNLNHDAMYWYRQDPGQGLRLIYYSQIVNDFQKGDIAEGYSVSREKKESFPLTVTSAQKNPTAFYLCASRLQGKRTEAFFGQGTRLTVV.

This chain uses TRBV6-1 with TRBJ2-7, with D possibly matching TRBD1 (6 bases). The CDR3 covers 15 residues. The V end lost 3 bases, the J end lost 4 bases, and 16 bases lay between the germline ends. Germline V lookup: CDR1 MNHNS, CDR2 SASEGT. CDR3 protein: CASSDIRQARYEQYF. CDR3 DNA: TGTGCCAGCAGTGACATTCGACAGGCGAGATACGAGCAGTACTTC.

This clone is a singleton in its sample. This chain joins TRBV7-6 and TRBJ1-6, with 7 bases fitting TRBD1. Trimming took 5 bases from V and 7 from J; bases not matched to a gene: 11. The germline V gene encodes CDR1 SGHVS and CDR2 FNYEAQ. CDR3 size: 16 residues. The CDR3 spells CASSRNPPGQNSPLHF. CDR3 DNA: TGTGCCAGCAGCAGGAACCCCCCGGGACAGAATTCACCCCTCCACTTT.

The chain recombines TRBV4-1 with TRBJ1-1; D not certain. This CDR3 has 14 residues. Germline CDR1 MGHRA, CDR2 YSYEKL. The V end was cut by 4 bases, the J end by 4 bases, with 13 bases between. The CDR3: CASSPREGGTEAFF. In DNA form, the CDR3 reads TGCGCCAGCAGCCCCCGGGAAGGTGGCACTGAAGCTTTCTTT.

The rearrangement joins TRBV9 to TRBJ2-7; TRBD1 matches at 7 bases. The CDR3 contains 17 residues. Trimming cost V 3 bases and J 3 bases; bases outside gene matches: 15. Germline assignment: CDR1 SGDLS and CDR2 YYNGEE. The CDR3 reads CASSDSSSTGVRYEQYF. The CDR3 DNA sequence: TGTGCCAGCAGCGACTCCTCCTCTACAGGGGTCCGCTACGAGCAGTACTTC.

This chain links TRBV3-1 (or the pseudogene TRBV3-2) with TRBJ2-4; TRBD2 matches at 9 bases. The CDR3 is 14 residues long. The ends lost 7 bases at V and 13 bases at J; junction bases unmatched: 14. The germline V gene encodes CDR1 LGHDT and CDR2 YNNKEL (reference sequence). This CDR3 reads CASTSDSGGHGQYF. The CDR3 bases are TGTGCCAGCACCTCGGATAGCGGGGGCCACGGGCAGTACTTC.

This sequence joins TRBV5-1 and TRBJ2-3, with D possibly matching TRBD2 (6 bases). The V end was cut by 3 bases, the J end by 2 bases, with 13 bases between. The germline gives CDR1 SGHRS, CDR2 YFSETQ. This CDR3 has 15 amino acids. This CDR3 reads CASSWRDGSTDTQYF. The CDR3 coding sequence is TGCGCCAGCAGCTGGCGGGACGGATCCACAGATACGCAGTATTTT.

This chain uses TRBV18 with TRBJ2-1; D call uncertain. Germline V gene lookup returns CDR1 KGHSH and CDR2 LQKENI. V lost 1 base and J 0 bases, leaving 10 bases between the germline ends. This CDR3 has 16 amino acids. The CDR3 region is CASSPRRMSSYNEQFF. DNA for the CDR3: TGTGCCAGCTCACCACGCCGAATGAGCTCCTACAATGAGCAGTTCTTC.

The chain joins TRBV2 to TRBJ1-6; 9 bases agree with TRBD1. Per the germline V gene, CDR1 is SNHLY and CDR2 is FYNNEI. The CDR3 consists of 15 residues. The V and J ends lost 1 base and 9 bases, in that order; junction bases with no gene match: 4. CDR3 DNA sequence: TGTGCCAGCAGTGAAGGGGGACAGGGCAGTTCACCCCTCCACTTT. Residues: CASSEGGQGSSPLHF. The full variable domain, its missing parts supplied by reference TRBV2 and TRBJ1-6, is EPEVTQTPSHQVTQMGQEVILRCVPISNHLYFYWYRQILGQKVEFLVSFYNNEISEKSEIFDDQFSVERPDGSNFTLKIRSTKLEDSAMYFCASSEGGQGSSPLHFGNGTRLTVT.

The rearrangement joins TRBV6-6 to TRBJ1-5, with 10 positions matching TRBD1. Germline CDR1 is MNHNY and CDR2 is SVGAGI (reference sequence). V lost 0 bases to trimming and J lost 5 bases; unmatched junction nucleotides: 4. This CDR3 contains 16 residues. In nucleotides, the CDR3 is TGTGCCAGCAGTTACTCGGGTGACAGGGGGCATCAGCCCCAGCATTTT. Encoded protein: CASSYSGDRGHQPQHF.

This clone was seen only once. V usage is TRBV5-4 and J usage is TRBJ2-1; D is unresolved. Germline V gene sequence: CDR1 SGHNT, CDR2 YYREEE (reference sequence). V was trimmed by 1 base and J by 6 bases, leaving 8 bases between them. This CDR3 spans 13 amino acids. CDR3 sequence: CASSLNSFNEQFF. The CDR3 DNA is TGTGCCAGCAGCTTGAATAGCTTCAATGAGCAGTTCTTC.

This chain uses TRBV4-1 with TRBJ1-1; D remains ambiguous. Trimming removed 1 base from V and 1 base from J, with 10 bases in between. The CDR3 runs to 15 residues. CDR1 is MGHRA, CDR2 YSYEKL, per germline. The CDR3 DNA reads as TGCGCCAGCAGCCAAGTCGTTAACTGGAACACTGAAGCTTTCTTT. This gives the protein CASSQVVNWNTEAFF.